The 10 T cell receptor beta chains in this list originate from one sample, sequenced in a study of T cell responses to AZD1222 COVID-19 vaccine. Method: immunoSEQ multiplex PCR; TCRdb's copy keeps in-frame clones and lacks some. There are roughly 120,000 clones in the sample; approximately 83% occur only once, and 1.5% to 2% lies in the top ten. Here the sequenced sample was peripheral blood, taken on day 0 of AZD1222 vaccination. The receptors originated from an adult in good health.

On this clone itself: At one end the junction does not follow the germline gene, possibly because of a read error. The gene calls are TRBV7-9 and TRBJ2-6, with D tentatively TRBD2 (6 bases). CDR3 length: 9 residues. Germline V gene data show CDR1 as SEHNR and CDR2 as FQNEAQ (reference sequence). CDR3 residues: CASSPSVGF. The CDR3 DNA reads TGTGCCAGCAGCCCTAGCGTTGGTTTC.

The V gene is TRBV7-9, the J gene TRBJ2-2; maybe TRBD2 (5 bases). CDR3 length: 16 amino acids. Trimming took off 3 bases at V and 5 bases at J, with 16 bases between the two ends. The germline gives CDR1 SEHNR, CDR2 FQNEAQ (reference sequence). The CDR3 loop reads CASSFVPGMETGELFF. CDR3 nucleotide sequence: TGTGCCAGCAGCTTCGTTCCGGGGATGGAAACCGGGGAGCTGTTTTTT.

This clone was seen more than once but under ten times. CDR3 nucleotides: TGCGCCAGCAGCCAAGATTTGGAGACCCAGTACTTC. Its translation is CASSQDLETQYF. The chain carries TRBV4-1 and TRBJ2-5; D not certain. The V gene lost 0 bases and the J gene lost 5 bases, with 4 bases spanning the gap. Germline V gene data show CDR1 as MGHRA and CDR2 as YSYEKL. The CDR3 has 12 amino acids.

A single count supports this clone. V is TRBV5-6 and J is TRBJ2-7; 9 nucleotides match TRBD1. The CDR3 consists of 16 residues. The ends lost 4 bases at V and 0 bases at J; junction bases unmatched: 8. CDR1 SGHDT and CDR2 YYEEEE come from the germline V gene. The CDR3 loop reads CASSAGDRVSSYEQYF. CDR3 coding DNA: TGTGCCAGCAGCGCGGGGGACAGGGTGAGCTCCTACGAGCAGTACTTC.

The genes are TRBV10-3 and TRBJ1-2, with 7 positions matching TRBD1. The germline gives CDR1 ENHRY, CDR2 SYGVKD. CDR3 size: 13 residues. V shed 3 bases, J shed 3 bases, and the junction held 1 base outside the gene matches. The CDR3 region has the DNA TGTGCCATCAGTGACGACAGGGACTATGGCTACACCTTC. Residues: CAISDDRDYGYTF.

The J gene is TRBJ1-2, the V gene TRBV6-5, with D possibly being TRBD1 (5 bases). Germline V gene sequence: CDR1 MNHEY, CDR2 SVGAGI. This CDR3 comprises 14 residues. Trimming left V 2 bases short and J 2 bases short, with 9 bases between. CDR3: CASSYRGRNYGYTF. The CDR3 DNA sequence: TGTGCCAGCAGTTACAGGGGACGAAACTATGGCTACACCTTC.

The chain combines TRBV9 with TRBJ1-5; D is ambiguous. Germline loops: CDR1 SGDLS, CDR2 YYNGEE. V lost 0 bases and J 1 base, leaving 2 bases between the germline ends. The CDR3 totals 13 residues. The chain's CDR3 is CASSVESNQPQHF. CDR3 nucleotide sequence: TGTGCCAGCAGCGTAGAAAGCAATCAGCCCCAGCATTTT.

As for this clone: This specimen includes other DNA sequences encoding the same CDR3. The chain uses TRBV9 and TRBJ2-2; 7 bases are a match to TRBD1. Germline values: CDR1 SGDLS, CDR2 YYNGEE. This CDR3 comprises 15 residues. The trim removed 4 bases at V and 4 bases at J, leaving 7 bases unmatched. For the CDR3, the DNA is TGTGCCAGCAGCTCAGGGGGTTCGAGCACCGGGGAGCTGTTTTTT. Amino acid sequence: CASSSGGSSTGELFF.

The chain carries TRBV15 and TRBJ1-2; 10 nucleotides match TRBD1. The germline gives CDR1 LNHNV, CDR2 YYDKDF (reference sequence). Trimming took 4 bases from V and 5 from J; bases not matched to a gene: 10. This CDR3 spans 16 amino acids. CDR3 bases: TGTGCCACCAGCAAAGGGACAGGGGTTGGTGGATATGGCTACACCTTC. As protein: CATSKGTGVGGYGYTF.

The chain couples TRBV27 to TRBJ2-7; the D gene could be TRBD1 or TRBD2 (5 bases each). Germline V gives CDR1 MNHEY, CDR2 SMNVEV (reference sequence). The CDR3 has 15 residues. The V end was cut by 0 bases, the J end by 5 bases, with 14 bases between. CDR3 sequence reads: CASSLSGDGGNEQYF. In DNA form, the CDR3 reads TGTGCCAGCAGTTTATCTGGGGACGGTGGGAACGAGCAGTACTTC.